The 15 T cell receptor beta chains below come from one sample, sequenced in a study of cytomegalovirus exposure and HLA in healthy donors. Only in-frame clones appear in the TCRdb table, and some are missing; sequencing was by immunoSEQ multiplex PCR. This sample carries tens of thousands of clones, approximately 97% of them seen once, and the ten largest clones take under 2%. Sequenced material: PBMCs. The receptors come from a woman in her late teens or twenties in good health and CMV-seropositive.

J is TRBJ1-5 and V is TRBV12-5; TRBD1 might be the D (6 bases). CDR3 length: 13 residues. CDR1 is LGHNT and CDR2 is FRNRAP in the germline V gene. V lost 1 base and J lost 7, with 8 bases in between. The CDR3 DNA sequence: TGTGCTAGTGGTTTGGGTCAGGGGCAGCCCCAGCATTTT. Its translation is CASGLGQGQPQHF.

The chain carries TRBV28 and TRBJ1-4; the match to TRBD1 covers 7 bases. CDR3 length: 17 amino acids. Germline V gives CDR1 MDHEN, CDR2 SYDVKM. V shed 5 bases, J shed 0 bases, and the junction held 9 bases outside the gene matches. The CDR3 region is CASSVRDSYSTNEKLFF. The CDR3 coding sequence is TGTGCCAGCAGTGTGAGGGACAGCTACTCAACTAATGAAAAACTGTTTTTT.

The V gene is TRBV5-6, the J gene TRBJ2-7; the D gene is possibly TRBD2 (5 bases). The CDR3 length is 16 residues. In germline, CDR1 is SGHDT, CDR2 YYEEEE. With 5 bases removed from V and 6 bases from J, the gap between germline ends came to 24 bases. This chain's CDR3 is CASSNQVGSYGLEQYF. DNA of the CDR3: TGTGCCAGCAGTAATCAAGTTGGGTCTTACGGACTCGAGCAGTACTTC.

The chain is built from TRBV6-6 and TRBJ2-7; 11 bases line up with TRBD2. The CDR3 is 14 residues long. CDR1 is MNHNY, CDR2 SVGAGI, per germline (reference sequence). J was trimmed by 6 bases and V by 7 bases; bases with no gene match: 8. The CDR3 sequence is CASIRLAGPGEQYF. The CDR3 DNA sequence: TGTGCCAGCATCCGACTAGCGGGGCCCGGCGAGCAGTACTTC.

The CDR3: CAISDPAGGNEQFF. The CDR3 DNA sequence: TGTGCCATCAGTGATCCAGCGGGAGGTAATGAGCAGTTCTTC. V and J are TRBV10-3 and TRBJ2-1; the match to TRBD2 covers 9 bases. After removal of 3 bases from V and 7 bases from J, the junction contained 4 bases not matched to a gene. Germline values: CDR1 ENHRY, CDR2 SYGVKD. This CDR3 has 14 residues.

The genes are TRBV28 and TRBJ2-7, with 8 bases lining up with TRBD2. The V gene end was trimmed by 5 bases and the J gene end by 4 bases; junction bases not matched to a gene: 7. The germline gives CDR1 MDHEN, CDR2 SYDVKM. The CDR3 spans 14 residues. CDR3 protein: CASSQAGGLYEQYF. CDR3 DNA sequence: TGTGCCAGCAGTCAGGCGGGAGGTCTTTACGAGCAGTACTTC. Combining the CDR3 with reference TRBV28 and TRBJ2-7 gives the whole variable domain DVKVTQSSRYLVKRTGEKVFLECVQDMDHENMFWYRQDPGLGLRLIYFSYDVKMKEKGDIPEGYSVSREKKERFSLILESASTNQTSMYLCASSQAGGLYEQYFGPGTRLTVT.

The gene calls are TRBV4-1 and TRBJ1-2; TRBD1 matches 8 bases. This CDR3 contains 14 residues. CDR1 and CDR2 from the germline V gene are MGHRA and YSYEKL. With 2 bases clipped from V and 4 bases from J, the junction kept 3 bases outside the gene matches. The DNA for the CDR3 is TGCGCCAGCAGCCAATCACAGGGGGGCTATGGCTACACCTTC. This codes for CASSQSQGGYGYTF.

J is TRBJ2-3 and V is TRBV5-4; D may be TRBD1 (5 bases). Germline V gene sequence: CDR1 SGHNT, CDR2 YYREEE (reference sequence). Trimming left V 4 bases short and J 5 bases short, with 14 bases between. This CDR3 spans 14 amino acids. CDR3 protein: CASSVRATGDTQYF. CDR3 DNA: TGTGCCAGCAGCGTCAGGGCCACCGGAGATACGCAGTATTTT. Full variable domain (missing parts from reference TRBV5-4 and TRBJ2-3): ETGVTQSPTHLIKTRGQQVTLRCSSQSGHNTVSWYQQALGQGPQFIFQYYREEENGRGNFPPRFSGLQFPNYSSELNVNALELDDSALYLCASSVRATGDTQYFGPGTRLTVL.

This clone was observed once. The J gene is TRBJ2-7, the V gene TRBV11-2, with a possible D match to TRBD2 (6 bases). Germline CDR1 reads SGHAT; CDR2 reads FQNNGV. Trimming cost V 3 bases and J 6 bases, with 15 bases left between them. The CDR3 consists of 14 residues. The CDR3 is CASSFLSGTSEQYF. The CDR3 nucleotides read TGTGCCAGCAGCTTTTTGTCAGGGACTTCCGAGCAGTACTTC. Supplemented by reference TRBV11-2 and TRBJ2-7, the full variable domain reads EAGVAQSPRYKIIEKRQSVAFWCNPISGHATLYWYQQILGQGPKLLIQFQNNGVVDDSQLPKDRFSAERLKGVDSTLKIQPAKLEDSAVYLCASSFLSGTSEQYFGPGTRLTVT.

The chain links TRBV9 to TRBJ2-5, with D maybe TRBD1 (6 bases). The CDR3 runs to 16 residues. From germline, CDR1 is SGDLS and CDR2 YYNGEE. Trimming removed 3 bases at V and 3 bases at J, with 18 bases between. The CDR3 spells CASSGRTVGSKETQYF. The CDR3 coding sequence is TGTGCCAGCAGCGGTAGGACAGTAGGAAGTAAAGAGACCCAGTACTTC.

This chain uses TRBV21-1 with TRBJ2-1; the table's D call, TRBD2, has no DNA check behind it. TRBV21-1 is a documented pseudogene. The CDR3 runs 16 residues. The CDR3 nucleotides read TGTGCCAGCAGCAAAACGCGGGGGCATCACTACAATGAGCAGTTCTTC. Its protein is CASSKTRGHHYNEQFF.

This chain links TRBV7-9 with TRBJ1-4; D not certain. CDR3 size: 13 residues. Per the germline V gene, CDR1 is SEHNR and CDR2 is FQNEAQ (reference sequence). Trimming took 4 bases from V and 5 from J, leaving 8 bases between them. This CDR3 reads CASSSERNEKLFF. CDR3 sequence (DNA): TGTGCCAGCAGCTCAGAAAGAAATGAAAAACTGTTTTTT.

This clone has only a few counts. This chain links TRBV6-5 with TRBJ2-6; 10 positions match TRBD2. The V segment lost 7 bases and the J segment 0 bases; nucleotides outside the gene matches: 0. This CDR3 is 15 amino acids long. The germline V gene encodes CDR1 MNHEY and CDR2 SVGAGI. In nucleotides, the CDR3 is TGTGCCAGCACTAGCGGGAGCTCTGGGGCCAACGTCCTGACTTTC. Its protein product is CASTSGSSGANVLTF.

This chain joins TRBV5-1 and TRBJ2-7; 7 bases align to TRBD2. The germline V gene has CDR1 SGHRS and CDR2 YFSETQ. Germline trimming cut 0 bases from V and 8 bases from J; bases unmatched to any gene: 14. This CDR3 is built from 16 residues. CDR3 residues: CASSLGGPSGTSQQYF. CDR3 nucleotide sequence: TGCGCCAGCAGCTTGGGAGGCCCTAGCGGCACCAGTCAGCAGTACTTC. The full variable domain, rest sourced from reference TRBV5-1 and TRBJ2-7, is KAGVTQTPRYLIKTRGQQVTLSCSPISGHRSVSWYQQTPGQGLQFLFEYFSETQRNKGNFPGRFSGRQFSNSRSEMNVSTLELGDSALYLCASSLGGPSGTSQQYFGPGTRLTVT.

V and J are TRBV6-5 and TRBJ2-7, with 10 bases lining up with TRBD2. This CDR3 region has 15 residues. With V trimmed by 6 bases and J by 1 base, 6 bases remained unmatched. Germline V gives CDR1 MNHEY, CDR2 SVGAGI. The CDR3 loop is CASSGTSGMSYEQYF. The CDR3 region has the DNA TGTGCCAGCAGCGGAACTAGCGGGATGTCCTACGAGCAGTACTTC.